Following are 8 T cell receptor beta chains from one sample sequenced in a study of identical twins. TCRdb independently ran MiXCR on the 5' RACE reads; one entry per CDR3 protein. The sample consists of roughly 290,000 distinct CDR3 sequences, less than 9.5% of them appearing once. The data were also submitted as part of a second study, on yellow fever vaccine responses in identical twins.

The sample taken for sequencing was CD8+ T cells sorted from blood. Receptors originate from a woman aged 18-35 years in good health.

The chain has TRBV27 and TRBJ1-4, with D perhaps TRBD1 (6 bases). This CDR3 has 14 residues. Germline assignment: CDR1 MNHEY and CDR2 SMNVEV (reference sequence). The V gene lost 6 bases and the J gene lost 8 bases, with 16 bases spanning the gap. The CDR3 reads CASSPQGSGEKLFF. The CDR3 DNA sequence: TGTGCCAGCAGCCCACAGGGATCTGGCGAAAAACTGTTTTTT.

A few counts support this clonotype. CDR3 sequence reads: CASNPETGGKYEQYF. The CDR3 bases are TGTGCCAGCAACCCAGAGACAGGGGGGAAATACGAGCAGTACTTC. The chain uses TRBV6-7 and TRBJ2-7; 9 bases are a match to TRBD1. TRBV6-7 is treated as an ORF (open reading frame) with a function not yet certain. This CDR3 is 15 amino acids long. J was trimmed by 4 bases and V by 7 bases; bases with no gene match: 11.

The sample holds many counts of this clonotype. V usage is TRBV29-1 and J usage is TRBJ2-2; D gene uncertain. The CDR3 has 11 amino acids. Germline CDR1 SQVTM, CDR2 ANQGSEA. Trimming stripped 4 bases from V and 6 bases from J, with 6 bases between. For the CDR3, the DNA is TGCAGCGTTGTCGGCCCCGGGGAGCTGTTTTTT. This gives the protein CSVVGPGELFF.

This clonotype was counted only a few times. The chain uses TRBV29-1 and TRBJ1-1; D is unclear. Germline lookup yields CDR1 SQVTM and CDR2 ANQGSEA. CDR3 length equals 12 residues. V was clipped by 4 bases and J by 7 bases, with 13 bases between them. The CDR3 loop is CSVVSDPVEAFF. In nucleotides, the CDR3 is TGCAGCGTTGTCTCGGATCCCGTTGAAGCTTTCTTT.

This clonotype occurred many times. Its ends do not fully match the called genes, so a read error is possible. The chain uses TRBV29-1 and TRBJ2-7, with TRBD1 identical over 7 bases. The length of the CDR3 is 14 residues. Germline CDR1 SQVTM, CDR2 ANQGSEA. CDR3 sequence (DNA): TGCAGCGTTGCCACAGGGGATGGTTCCTCCGAGCAGTACTTC. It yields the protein CSVATGDGSSEQYF.

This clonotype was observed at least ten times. For the CDR3, the DNA is TGCGCCAGCAGCCAAGATCGGTTAGGGTACGAGCAGTACTTC. Encoded protein: CASSQDRLGYEQYF. This chain joins TRBV4-3 and TRBJ2-7, with D hard to call. Trimming took off 0 bases at V and 4 bases at J, with 10 bases between the two ends. CDR1 and CDR2 from the germline V gene are LGHNA and YSLEER. The CDR3 totals 14 residues.

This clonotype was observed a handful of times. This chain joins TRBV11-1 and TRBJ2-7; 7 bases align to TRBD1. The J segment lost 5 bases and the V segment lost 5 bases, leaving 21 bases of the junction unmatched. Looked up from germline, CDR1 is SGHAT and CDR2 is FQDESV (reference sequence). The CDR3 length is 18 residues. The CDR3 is CASSRLRTDRAVEDEQYF. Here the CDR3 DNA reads TGTGCCAGCAGCCGATTGCGGACTGACAGGGCTGTGGAAGACGAGCAGTACTTC.

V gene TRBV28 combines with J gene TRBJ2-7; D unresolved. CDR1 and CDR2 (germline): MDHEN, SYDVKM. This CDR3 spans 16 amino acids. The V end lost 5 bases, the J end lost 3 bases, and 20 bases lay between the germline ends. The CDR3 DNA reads TGTGCCAGCAGTCTACCCAAGGGCAGCCTAGACTACGAGCAGTACTTC. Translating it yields CASSLPKGSLDYEQYF.